The T cell receptor (beta chain) described here comes from a study of cytotoxic CD8 clonotypes in ibrutinib-treated CLL. Generated by immunoSEQ multiplex PCR, the TCRdb table keeps only in-frame clones and is missing some. The table has roughly 110,000 clones, 58% seen once. The ends were cut back, 0 bases at V and 9 bases at J, with 15 bases in the middle. Per germline, CDR1 MNHNS and CDR2 SASEGT. This CDR3 is built from 16 residues. This chain links TRBV6-1 with TRBJ1-6; tentative D call: TRBD1 (6 bases). The receptor was derived from a human donor with chronic lymphocytic leukemia. This sample comprised PBMCs, obtained after 24 months of ibrutinib treatment. This CDR3 reads CASSEALGRGTSPLHF. DNA for the CDR3: TGTGCCAGCAGTGAAGCTTTGGGCAGGGGAACTTCACCCCTCCACTTT.